The T cell receptor beta chain described here comes from a study of shared clonotypes between healthy human individuals. Study summary: Participating donors consisted of a couple of women and a few men aged 18 to 49.

The CDR3 totals 12 residues. Germline V lookup: CDR1 LGHNT, CDR2 FRNRAP. Trimming removed 1 base at V and 4 bases at J, with 5 bases between. Deep level was the assay's run setting. Assay used: immunoSEQ multiplex PCR; TCRdb lists only in-frame clones, some missing. The profile shows 150,000 to 200,000 clones, 66% of them singletons. The chain combines TRBV12-5 with TRBJ2-7; no clear D gene. The sequence came from a young man in good health. Sequenced: memory CD4+ T cells sorted from blood. Noted subset: CD45RA-negative fraction. The CDR3 DNA is TGTGCTAGTGGTTTGGGGCCTTACGAGCAGTACTTC. Residues: CASGLGPYEQYF.